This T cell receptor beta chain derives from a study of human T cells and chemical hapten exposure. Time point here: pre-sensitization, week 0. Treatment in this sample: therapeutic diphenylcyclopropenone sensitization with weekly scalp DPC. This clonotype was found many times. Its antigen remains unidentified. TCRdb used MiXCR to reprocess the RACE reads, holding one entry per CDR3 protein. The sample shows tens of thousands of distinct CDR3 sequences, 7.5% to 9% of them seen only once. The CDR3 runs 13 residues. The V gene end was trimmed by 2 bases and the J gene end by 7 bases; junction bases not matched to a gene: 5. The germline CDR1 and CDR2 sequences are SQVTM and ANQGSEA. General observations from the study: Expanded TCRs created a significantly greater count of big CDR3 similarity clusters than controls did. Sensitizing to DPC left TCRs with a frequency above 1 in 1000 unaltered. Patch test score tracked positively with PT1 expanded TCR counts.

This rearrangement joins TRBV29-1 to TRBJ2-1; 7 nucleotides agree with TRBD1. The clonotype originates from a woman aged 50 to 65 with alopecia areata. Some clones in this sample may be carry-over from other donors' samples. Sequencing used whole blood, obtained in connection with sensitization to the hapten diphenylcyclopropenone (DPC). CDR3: CSVEKRQGNEQFF. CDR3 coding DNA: TGCAGCGTTGAAAAGCGACAGGGTAATGAGCAGTTCTTC.